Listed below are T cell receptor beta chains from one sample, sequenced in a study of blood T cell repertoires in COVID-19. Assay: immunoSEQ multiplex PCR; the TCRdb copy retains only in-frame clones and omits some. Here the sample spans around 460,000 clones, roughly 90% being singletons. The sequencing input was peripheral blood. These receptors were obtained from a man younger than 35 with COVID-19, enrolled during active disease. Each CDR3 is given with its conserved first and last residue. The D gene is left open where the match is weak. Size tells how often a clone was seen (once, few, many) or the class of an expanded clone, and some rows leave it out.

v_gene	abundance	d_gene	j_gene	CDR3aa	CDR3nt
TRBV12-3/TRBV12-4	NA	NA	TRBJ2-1	CASWSTGNEQFF	TGTGCCAGCTGGTCCACGGGCAATGAGCAGTTCTTC
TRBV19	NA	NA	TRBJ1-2	CASSRGDGYTF	TGTGCCAGTAGTCGCGGGGATGGCTACACCTTC
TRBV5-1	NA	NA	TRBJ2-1	CASSLAPRTVGVNEQFF	TGCGCCAGCAGCTTGGCCCCACGGACAGTCGGGGTCAATGAGCAGTTCTTC
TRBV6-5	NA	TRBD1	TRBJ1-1	CASRRTGGSAFF	TGTGCCAGCAGAAGGACAGGGGGCTCAGCTTTCTTT
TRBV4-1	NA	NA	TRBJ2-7	CASSQESRYGGLTYEQYF	TGCGCCAGCAGCCAAGAATCCCGATATGGAGGATTAACCTACGAGCAGTACTTC
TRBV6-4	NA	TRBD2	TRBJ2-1	CASSDSSLAVNEQFF	TGTGCCAGCAGTGACTCTTCTCTAGCGGTCAATGAGCAGTTCTTC
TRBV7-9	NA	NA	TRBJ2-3	CASSLVGRGNTQYF	TGTGCCAGCAGCTTAGTCGGGAGAGGTAATACGCAGTATTTT
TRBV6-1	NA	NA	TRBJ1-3	CASSEEGRLSGNTIYF	TGTGCCAGCAGTGAAGAGGGGCGACTCTCTGGAAACACCATATATTTT
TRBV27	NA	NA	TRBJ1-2	CASSWTVRHGYTF	TGTGCCAGCAGTTGGACAGTTCGTCATGGCTACACCTTC
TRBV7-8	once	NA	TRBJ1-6	CASSFAGVNSPLHF	TGTGCCAGCAGCTTTGCCGGGGTGAATTCACCCCTCCACTTT
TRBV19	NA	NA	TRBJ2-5	CASSIAGRQGSETQYF	TGTGCCAGTAGTATAGCCGGGAGACAGGGTTCAGAGACCCAGTACTTC
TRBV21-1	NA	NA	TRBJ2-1	CASSQRLGRYNEQFF	TGTGCCAGCAGTCAGCGGTTAGGGAGATACAATGAGCAGTTCTTC
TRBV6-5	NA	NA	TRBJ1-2	CASNNAGRGEGYTF	TGTGCCAGCAACAACGCAGGCAGGGGAGAAGGCTACACCTTC